Listed here are 6 T cell receptor beta chains from one sample, sequenced in a study of cytomegalovirus exposure and HLA in healthy donors. This PCR relied on a set of 60 Vbeta primers and 13 Jbeta primers. The repertoire was sequenced with immunoSEQ multiplex PCR; TCRdb's copy has only in-frame clones and lacks some. The repertoire holds 150,000 to 200,000 clones, with approximately 85% as singletons. Material for sequencing was PBMCs. The receptors shown here come from a man aged 18 to 30 in good health and CMV-seronegative.

The V call is TRBV10-3, the J call TRBJ2-7; 9 positions agree with TRBD2. The CDR3 is 18 residues long. Germline V gene lookup returns CDR1 ENHRY and CDR2 SYGVKD. The V segment lost 4 bases and the J segment 3 bases; nucleotides outside the gene matches: 16. This CDR3 reads CAISVHSRSGGASYEQYF. CDR3 bases: TGTGCCATCAGTGTCCACAGCCGTAGCGGGGGTGCAAGCTACGAGCAGTACTTC.

This rearrangement joins TRBV11-2 to TRBJ2-5, with a weak D call TRBD1 (8 bases). V was clipped by 5 bases and J by 1 base, with 23 bases between them. Germline CDR1 is SGHAT and CDR2 is FQNNGV. CDR3 length: 18 residues. CDR3 nucleotides: TGTGCCAGCAGCCGATATTCGGGGGGACAGGCCCCCCAAGAGACCCAGTACTTC. Translating it yields CASSRYSGGQAPQETQYF.

The chain uses TRBV28 and TRBJ1-5; D possibly corresponds to TRBD1 (6 bases). Trimming took 8 bases from V and 3 from J, leaving 11 bases between them. The CDR3 extends over 13 amino acids. CDR1 is MDHEN, CDR2 SYDVKM, per germline. CDR3 sequence reads: CASLGQFNQPQHF. For the CDR3, the DNA is TGTGCCAGCCTTGGACAGTTCAATCAGCCCCAGCATTTT.

The table lists this clone with a count of one. The rearrangement uses TRBV10-3 and TRBJ2-7; TRBD2 is a possible D gene (6 bases). Trimming shortened V by 5 bases and J by 7 bases, and 18 bases separated the two germline ends. The CDR3 has 14 amino acids. Germline-derived CDR1 and CDR2 are ENHRY and SYGVKD. The CDR3 nucleotides are TGTGCCATCAGTACCGGGACTTCCTTCGGGGAGCAGTACTTC. Protein: CAISTGTSFGEQYF.

CDR3 sequence (DNA): TGCGCCAGCAGCCAAGAAACGACCCCAGGGGAGGCTTTCTTT. Translating it yields CASSQETTPGEAFF. This chain uses TRBV4-1 with TRBJ1-1; perhaps TRBD1 as D (6 bases). Germline lookup yields CDR1 MGHRA and CDR2 YSYEKL. The CDR3 has 14 residues. Trimming removed 0 bases at V and 11 bases at J, with 16 bases between.

This clone counts as medium-sized (0.01 to 0.1%). The chain has TRBV9 and TRBJ2-7, with D maybe TRBD2 (6 bases). Trimming removed 4 bases from V and 5 bases from J, with 22 bases in between. This CDR3 is 16 amino acids long. The germline V gene has CDR1 SGDLS and CDR2 YYNGEE. CDR3 sequence (DNA): TGTGCCAGCAGCCCCCACATCTCGCGGGATAGTCACGAGCAGTACTTC. Its translation: CASSPHISRDSHEQYF. The full variable domain, completed using reference TRBV9 and TRBJ2-7, is DSGVTQTPKHLITATGQRVTLRCSPRSGDLSVYWYQQSLDQGLQFLIQYYNGEERAKGNILERFSAQQFPDLHSELNLSSLELGDSALYFCASSPHISRDSHEQYFGPGTRLTVT.